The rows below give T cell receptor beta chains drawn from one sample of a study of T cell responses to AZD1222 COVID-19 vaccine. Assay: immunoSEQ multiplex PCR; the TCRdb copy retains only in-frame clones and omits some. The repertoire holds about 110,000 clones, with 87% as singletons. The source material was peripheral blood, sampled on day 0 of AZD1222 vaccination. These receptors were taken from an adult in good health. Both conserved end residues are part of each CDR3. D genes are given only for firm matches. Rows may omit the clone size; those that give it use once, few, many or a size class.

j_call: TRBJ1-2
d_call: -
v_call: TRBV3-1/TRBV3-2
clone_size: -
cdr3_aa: CASSQVNSNYGYTF
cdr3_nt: TGTGCCAGCAGCCAAGTTAACAGCAACTATGGCTACACCTTC

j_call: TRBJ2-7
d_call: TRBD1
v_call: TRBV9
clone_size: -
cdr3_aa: CASSVTGTGVYEQYF
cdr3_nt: TGTGCCAGCAGCGTAACTGGGACAGGGGTTTACGAGCAGTACTTC

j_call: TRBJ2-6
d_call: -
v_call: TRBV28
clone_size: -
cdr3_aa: CASSLPGSGANVLTF
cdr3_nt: TGTGCCAGCAGTTTGCCTGGCTCTGGGGCCAACGTCCTGACTTTC

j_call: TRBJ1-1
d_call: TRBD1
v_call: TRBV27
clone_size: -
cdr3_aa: CASSLSPGQGIQGAFF
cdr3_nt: TGTGCCAGCAGTTTATCCCCGGGACAGGGGATTCAGGGAGCTTTCTTT

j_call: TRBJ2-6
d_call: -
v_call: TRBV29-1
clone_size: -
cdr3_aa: CSVEVSPGANVLTF
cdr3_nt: TGCAGCGTTGAAGTATCACCTGGGGCCAACGTCCTGACTTTC

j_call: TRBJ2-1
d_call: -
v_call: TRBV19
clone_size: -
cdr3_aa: CASSAGPNEQFF
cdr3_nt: TGTGCCAGTAGTGCGGGCCCCAATGAGCAGTTCTTC

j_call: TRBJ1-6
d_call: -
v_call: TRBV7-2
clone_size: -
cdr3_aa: CASSLARGPQTPLHF
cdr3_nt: TGTGCCAGCAGCTTAGCCCGGGGTCCCCAGACACCCCTCCACTTT

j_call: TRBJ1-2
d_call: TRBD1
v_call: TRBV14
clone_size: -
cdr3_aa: CASSQGRQGTTYGYTF
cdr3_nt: TGTGCCAGCAGCCAAGGCAGACAGGGGACCACCTATGGCTACACCTTC

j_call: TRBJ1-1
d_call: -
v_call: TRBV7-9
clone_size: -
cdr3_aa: CASSRTANTEAFF
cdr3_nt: TGTGCCAGCAGCCGGACAGCGAACACTGAAGCTTTCTTT

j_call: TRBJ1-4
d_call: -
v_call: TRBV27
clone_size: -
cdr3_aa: CASSSRWGGEKLFF
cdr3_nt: TGTGCCAGCAGTTCCCGTTGGGGGGGGGAAAAACTGTTTTTT

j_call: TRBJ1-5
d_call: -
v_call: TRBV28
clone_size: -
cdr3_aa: CASNLISGEYQPQHF
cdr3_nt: TGTGCCAGCAATCTGATTAGTGGGGAATATCAGCCCCAGCATTTT

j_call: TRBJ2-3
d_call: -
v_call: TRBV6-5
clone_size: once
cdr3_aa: CASSAGRINTQYF
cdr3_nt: TGTGCCAGCAGCGCGGGTCGGATTAATACGCAGTATTTT

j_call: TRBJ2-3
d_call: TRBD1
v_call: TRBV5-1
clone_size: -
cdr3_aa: CASSLEAGGFRDTQYF
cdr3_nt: TGCGCCAGCAGCTTGGAGGCAGGGGGCTTCAGAGATACGCAGTATTTT

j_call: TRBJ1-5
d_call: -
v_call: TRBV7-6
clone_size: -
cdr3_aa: CASSPSGGKSNQPQHF
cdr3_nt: TGTGCCAGCAGCCCGTCGGGGGGAAAGAGCAATCAGCCCCAGCATTTT

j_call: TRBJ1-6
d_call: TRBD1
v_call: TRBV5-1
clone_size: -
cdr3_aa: CASKIDRGNSPLHF
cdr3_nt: TGCGCCAGCAAAATCGACAGGGGAAATTCACCCCTCCACTTT

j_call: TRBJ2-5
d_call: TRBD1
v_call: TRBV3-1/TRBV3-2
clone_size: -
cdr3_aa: CASSQPGQGQETQYF
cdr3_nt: TGTGCCAGCAGCCAACCAGGACAGGGCCAAGAGACCCAGTACTTC

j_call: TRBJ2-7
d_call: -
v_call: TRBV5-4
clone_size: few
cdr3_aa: CASSEGLTYEQYF
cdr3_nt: TGTGCCAGCAGCGAGGGCCTTACCTACGAGCAGTACTTC

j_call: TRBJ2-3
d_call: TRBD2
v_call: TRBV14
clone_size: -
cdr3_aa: CASSQEGEGSTDTQYF
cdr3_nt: TGTGCCAGCAGCCAAGAAGGGGAGGGGAGCACAGATACGCAGTATTTT

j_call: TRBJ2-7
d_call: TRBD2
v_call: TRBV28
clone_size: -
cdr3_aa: CASSSPSGNLYEQYF
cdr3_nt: TGTGCCAGCAGTTCCCCTAGCGGTAACCTCTACGAGCAGTACTTC

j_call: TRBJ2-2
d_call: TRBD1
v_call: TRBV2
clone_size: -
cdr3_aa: CAIAPGQGYTGELFF
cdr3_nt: TGTGCCATCGCCCCGGGACAGGGTTACACCGGGGAGCTGTTTTTT